This T cell receptor (beta chain) is from a study of blood T cells in healthy people across ages. Study-wide context: Template switching caught about one barcoded beta molecule for each two T cells. Findings and limits, study-wide: Per-million-T-cell TCR beta diversity fell roughly linearly with age.

The CDR3 loop spans 15 amino acids. For the second PCR, which ran for about 7 to 12 cycles, a sample-barcoded 5' primer and a J-beta primer mix were used. MiXCR was run by TCRdb on the 5' RACE reads, yielding one entry per CDR3 protein. The data show approximately 800,000 distinct CDR3 sequences, roughly 64% seen once. Regarding this clonotype: Its target is not known.

The clonotype was recovered from a young man in good health. The V call is TRBV21-1, the J call TRBJ2-7; the tabulated D call, TRBD1, remains unverified against the DNA. TRBV21-1 is an annotated pseudogene. Input material: blood. This chain's CDR3 is CASREGEPPGAEQYF. CDR3 nucleotide sequence: TGTGCCAGCAGGGAAGGGGAGCCACCTGGGGCCGAGCAGTACTTC.